The 31 T cell receptor beta chains in this list originate from one sample, sequenced in a study of quantifying T cell responses using KT2 cells. The wider study: cDNA was made from DNase-treated RNA using alpha and beta constant primers.

Each cDNA got a UMI-containing oligo ligated at its 3' end. An equimolar mix of RC1.1 and RC1.2 primed the beta chain across TRBC1 and TRBC2. TCRdb recomputed calls from the UMI-ligation and nested PCR reads with MiXCR, one row per CDR3 protein. The profile covers about 53,000 distinct CDR3 sequences, with over 9% appearing a single time and around a tenth taken by the ten largest. Sample: PBMCs spiked with cells of the T cell clone KT2. The receptors come from a human donor.

This clonotype has only a few counts. The gene calls are TRBV12-3 or TRBV12-4 and TRBJ2-7; 12 bases fit TRBD2. The CDR3 contains 15 residues. The V and J ends lost 4 bases and 2 bases, in that order; junction bases with no gene match: 3. The CDR3 loop reads CASSSGTSGPYEQYF. The DNA for the CDR3 is TGTGCCAGCAGTTCCGGGACTAGCGGGCCCTACGAGCAGTACTTC.

This clonotype was seen repeatedly, ten times or more. V usage is TRBV7-9 and J usage is TRBJ1-2; unclear D gene. The V gene lost 5 bases and the J gene lost 1 base, with 11 bases spanning the gap. This CDR3 contains 14 residues. Germline values: CDR1 SEHNR, CDR2 FQNEAQ (reference sequence). CDR3 amino acids: CASSTDYSNYGYTF. In DNA, the CDR3 is TGTGCCAGCAGCACAGATTACAGTAACTATGGCTACACCTTC.

This chain joins TRBV20-1 and TRBJ1-1; D is undetermined. This CDR3 contains 12 residues. Germline CDR1 and CDR2: DFQATT and SNEGSKA (reference sequence). V was clipped by 5 bases and J by 0 bases, with 7 bases between them. CDR3 loop: CSAWLLNTEAFF. CDR3 coding DNA: TGCAGTGCTTGGCTCTTGAACACTGAAGCTTTCTTT.

The chain joins TRBV7-2 to TRBJ2-1; D uncertain. Germline V gene sequence: CDR1 SGHTA, CDR2 FQGNSA. V lost 0 bases to trimming and J lost 5 bases, with 5 bases between them. The CDR3 sequence is 13 residues long. As DNA, the CDR3 is TGTGCCAGCAGCTTAGCTCCAAACAATGAGCAGTTCTTC. Amino acid sequence: CASSLAPNNEQFF.

J is TRBJ2-7 and V is TRBV29-1, with 9 bases that match TRBD2. Germline V CDR1 and CDR2: SQVTM, ANQGSEA. V was clipped by 6 bases and J by 3 bases; unmatched bases: 12. This CDR3 has 15 amino acids. CDR3 protein: CSVRVGGTSLYEQYF. Here the CDR3 DNA reads TGCAGCGTGCGGGTGGGGGGGACTAGCCTCTACGAGCAGTACTTC.

CDR3: CASSQEPQAGGSYEQYF. The DNA of the CDR3 is TGCGCCAGCAGCCAAGAACCCCAAGCGGGGGGCTCCTACGAGCAGTACTTC. The rearrangement joins TRBV4-1 to TRBJ2-7; TRBD2 aligns across 9 bases. The CDR3 consists of 17 residues. V lost 0 bases, J lost 0 bases, and 6 bases stayed unmatched. The germline CDR1 and CDR2 sequences are MGHRA and YSYEKL.

This sequence joins TRBV5-1 and TRBJ1-2; D is perhaps TRBD1 (5 bases). Germline CDR1 is SGHRS and CDR2 is YFSETQ. This CDR3 spans 12 amino acids. Trimming cost V 0 bases and J 6 bases, with 6 bases left between them. This CDR3 is CASSLAGDGYTF. CDR3 sequence (DNA): TGCGCCAGCAGCTTGGCGGGGGATGGCTACACCTTC.

This sequence joins TRBV4-2 and TRBJ2-3; possibly TRBD1 or TRBD2 for D (6 bases each). CDR1 and CDR2 from the germline V gene are LGHNA and YNFKEQ. V lost 0 bases, J lost 5 bases, and 12 bases lay in between. The CDR3 covers 15 residues. The CDR3 spells CASSQEGGLRDTQYF. DNA of the CDR3: TGTGCCAGCAGCCAAGAAGGGGGGCTACGAGATACGCAGTATTTT.

This clonotype was seen a few times. V usage is TRBV23-1 and J usage is TRBJ2-5, with TRBD1 matching 10 bases. Being an ORF, TRBV23-1 has a function that is uncertain. V gave up 6 bases and J gave up 3 bases; unmatched junction bases: 4. The CDR3 is 14 residues long. This CDR3 reads CASRPGTGEETQYF. The CDR3, as DNA: TGCGCCAGCAGGCCGGGGACAGGGGAAGAGACCCAGTACTTC.

This clonotype was picked up a small number of times. The chain employs TRBV29-1 and TRBJ1-2; D is possibly TRBD1 (5 bases). The CDR3 spans 13 residues. V was trimmed by 0 bases and J by 4 bases, leaving 9 bases between them. Germline V gene sequence: CDR1 SQVTM, CDR2 ANQGSEA. The CDR3 here is CSVEDGGTYGYTF. CDR3 DNA: TGCAGCGTTGAAGATGGGGGGACCTATGGCTACACCTTC.

This clonotype has ten or more counts. This chain connects TRBV6-1 to TRBJ1-1; possible D gene TRBD1, 6 bases. Trimming pared 0 bases from V and 5 bases from J, leaving 10 bases between. This CDR3 region has 14 residues. In germline, CDR1 is MNHNS, CDR2 SASEGT. The chain's CDR3 is CASSEAAGETEAFF. The CDR3 DNA sequence: TGTGCCAGCAGTGAAGCGGCAGGGGAAACTGAAGCTTTCTTT.

Ten or more counts support this clonotype. CDR3 bases: TGCAGTGCTAGGGGGGGTGAGGGGCGGATCACTGAAGCTTTCTTT. Its translation is CSARGGEGRITEAFF. J is TRBJ1-1 and V is TRBV20-1; TRBD1 is a possible D gene (5 bases). CDR1 DFQATT and CDR2 SNEGSKA come from the germline V gene (reference sequence). This CDR3 spans 15 amino acids. V shed 3 bases and J shed 4 bases, with 18 bases lying between them.

The CDR3: CASSLGDSNTEAFF. The CDR3 nucleotides read TGTGCCAGCAGCTTAGGAGACAGCAACACTGAAGCTTTCTTT. J is TRBJ1-1 and V is TRBV7-9, with a possible D match to TRBD1 (5 bases). This CDR3 has 14 residues. V was cut by 1 base and J by 2 bases, with 8 bases left in between. Germline values: CDR1 SEHNR, CDR2 FQNEAQ (reference sequence).

On this clonotype itself: This may stem from a read error, because a much larger clone lies one nucleotide away. The V call is TRBV6-5, the J call TRBJ1-6, with TRBD1 identical over 7 bases. J gave up 7 bases and V 6 bases, and 12 bases lay outside the gene matches. Germline CDR1 and CDR2: MNHEY and SVGAGI. The CDR3 covers 16 residues. This CDR3 reads CASRPGQHFWNSPLHF. CDR3 bases: TGTGCCAGCAGGCCGGGACAGCACTTTTGGAATTCACCCCTCCACTTT.

The chain uses TRBV4-2 and TRBJ1-4; D may be TRBD1 (5 bases). Trimming took off 4 bases at V and 5 bases at J, with 17 bases between the two ends. The CDR3 length is 16 residues. Per germline, CDR1 LGHNA and CDR2 YNFKEQ. The CDR3: CASSRRGGAENEKLFF. CDR3 DNA: TGTGCCAGCAGCCGACGTGGAGGGGCAGAGAATGAAAAACTGTTTTTT.

This chain joins TRBV6-1 and TRBJ2-1; a weak D match, TRBD2 (5 bases). Germline V gene sequence: CDR1 MNHNS, CDR2 SASEGT. Trimming stripped 2 bases from V and 1 base from J, with 9 bases between. This CDR3 is built from 15 residues. CDR3 bases: TGTGCCAGCAGTGAAAGAGTAGCGTCCTACAATGAGCAGTTCTTC. Translated: CASSERVASYNEQFF.

This clonotype was seen more than once but under ten times. The chain joins TRBV7-9 to TRBJ2-7; 10 bases align to TRBD2. The CDR3 spans 14 residues. J was trimmed by 7 bases and V by 4 bases; bases with no gene match: 7. Germline CDR1 SEHNR, CDR2 FQNEAQ (reference sequence). CDR3 bases: TGTGCCAGCAGCTCCCTAGCGGGAGCGAAAGAGCAGTACTTC. Encoded protein: CASSSLAGAKEQYF.

This clonotype came up many times. J is TRBJ2-2 and V is TRBV12-3 or TRBV12-4; 12 bases align to TRBD2. The J segment lost 0 bases and the V segment lost 3 bases, leaving 8 bases of the junction unmatched. CDR3 length: 19 amino acids. CDR3 coding DNA: TGTGCCAGCAGTTTCAAAGCTAGCGGGGGGGCCTCGAACACCGGGGAGCTGTTTTTT. Its translation: CASSFKASGGASNTGELFF.

In this sample, this clonotype turned up a few times. The V gene is TRBV20-1, the J gene TRBJ1-2, with 10 positions matching TRBD1. The V and J ends lost 5 bases and 6 bases, in that order; junction bases with no gene match: 6. The CDR3 covers 13 residues. Germline V CDR1 and CDR2: DFQATT, SNEGSKA (reference sequence). CDR3 sequence: CSAEKGQGHGYTF. In DNA, the CDR3 is TGCAGTGCTGAAAAGGGACAGGGGCATGGCTACACCTTC.

This rearrangement joins TRBV20-1 to TRBJ1-1; the D is unclear. V lost 3 bases to trimming and J lost 1 base, with 12 bases between them. The CDR3 sequence is 14 residues long. Germline V gene data show CDR1 as DFQATT and CDR2 as SNEGSKA (reference sequence). CDR3: CSASSPPANTEAFF. The CDR3 bases are TGCAGTGCTAGTTCACCCCCGGCGAACACTGAAGCTTTCTTT.

This clonotype was observed a handful of times. This rearrangement joins TRBV30 to TRBJ1-1; 8 positions match TRBD1. After removal of 4 bases from V and 4 bases from J, the junction contained 8 bases not matched to a gene. Germline V gives CDR1 GTSNPN, CDR2 SVGIG (reference sequence). The CDR3 has 14 residues. CDR3: CAWTPTGVGTEAFF. The CDR3 nucleotides are TGTGCCTGGACTCCGACAGGGGTGGGCACTGAAGCTTTCTTT.

This clonotype was counted many times. The V call is TRBV6-5, the J call TRBJ1-3, with D possibly being TRBD1 (5 bases). Germline lookup yields CDR1 MNHEY and CDR2 SVGAGI. V was shortened by 3 bases and J by 4 bases, with 13 bases between the two germline ends. CDR3 length: 15 residues. Written as DNA, the CDR3 is TGTGCCAGCAGTTATGGGGGGATAAACGGAAACACCATATATTTT. This codes for CASSYGGINGNTIYF.

The sample holds many counts of this clonotype. V usage is TRBV4-1 and J usage is TRBJ2-5; no firm D call. This CDR3 contains 13 residues. Trimming shortened V by 4 bases and J by 5 bases, and 11 bases separated the two germline ends. Looked up from germline, CDR1 is MGHRA and CDR2 is YSYEKL. DNA for the CDR3: TGCGCCAGCAGCCGCATAATCGGGGAGACCCAGTACTTC. It translates to CASSRIIGETQYF.

This clonotype was seen more than once but under ten times. The V and J genes are TRBV7-9 and TRBJ1-1; the D gene is possibly TRBD1 (6 bases). Germline loops: CDR1 SEHNR, CDR2 FQNEAQ (reference sequence). V gave up 2 bases and J gave up 7 bases, with 11 bases separating them. The CDR3 consists of 13 residues. CDR3 protein: CASSLTGSIEAFF. The CDR3 region has the DNA TGTGCCAGCAGCTTAACAGGGAGCATTGAAGCTTTCTTT.

Many counts were recorded for this clonotype. The CDR3 nucleotides read TGCAGTGCTACCAGACAGAACTCTGGAAACACCATATATTTT. Translated: CSATRQNSGNTIYF. This rearrangement joins TRBV20-1 to TRBJ1-3; possibly TRBD1 for D (5 bases). The length of the CDR3 is 14 residues. The germline V gene has CDR1 DFQATT and CDR2 SNEGSKA (reference sequence). Trimming took 4 bases from V and 0 from J, leaving 10 bases between them.

The chain links TRBV4-1 to TRBJ1-2; D possibly corresponds to TRBD1 (5 bases). Germline CDR1 MGHRA, CDR2 YSYEKL. The CDR3 sequence is 16 residues long. V was pared by 1 base and J by 5 bases, with 17 bases between. CDR3: CASSQVFLGDAYGYTF. The CDR3 coding sequence is TGCGCCAGCAGCCAAGTCTTTCTGGGGGACGCTTATGGCTACACCTTC.

This clonotype was picked up many times. This chain uses TRBV4-1 with TRBJ2-2, with a possible D match to TRBD2 (5 bases). The V gene's germline CDR1 is MGHRA and CDR2 YSYEKL. V shed 1 base and J shed 7 bases, with 10 bases lying between them. This CDR3 has 14 amino acids. The CDR3 here is CASSQAGFSGELFF. CDR3 nucleotides: TGCGCCAGCAGCCAAGCGGGGTTTAGCGGGGAGCTGTTTTTT.

This clonotype was found a few times. CDR3 coding DNA: TGCAGTGCCCACCAGCGGGAGGTCCCCTACAATGAGCAGTTCTTC. It specifies CSAHQREVPYNEQFF. The J gene is TRBJ2-1, the V gene TRBV20-1, with TRBD2 identical over 9 bases. Germline V CDR1 and CDR2: DFQATT, SNEGSKA (reference sequence). This CDR3 is 15 amino acids long. Trimming removed 6 bases from V and 2 bases from J; junction bases left unmatched: 8.

There are a few counts of this clonotype. The chain employs TRBV20-1 and TRBJ2-5; 8 nucleotides agree with TRBD2. Germline CDR1 DFQATT, CDR2 SNEGSKA (reference sequence). Trimming removed 5 bases from V and 4 bases from J; junction bases left unmatched: 9. This CDR3 spans 14 amino acids. CDR3 bases: TGCAGTGCTGTGAATCGGGGACTAGTAGAGACCCAGTACTTC. This translates into CSAVNRGLVETQYF.

The chain is built from TRBV5-1 and TRBJ2-7, with 13 bases aligning to TRBD2. Germline CDR1 SGHRS, CDR2 YFSETQ. J gave up 4 bases and V 4 bases, and 2 bases lay outside the gene matches. The CDR3 is made up of 14 amino acids. The CDR3, as DNA: TGCGCCAGCAGCCGGACTAGCGGGAGTTACGAGCAGTACTTC. This codes for CASSRTSGSYEQYF. The whole variable domain, remainder taken from reference TRBV5-1 and TRBJ2-7, is KAGVTQTPRYLIKTRGQQVTLSCSPISGHRSVSWYQQTPGQGLQFLFEYFSETQRNKGNFPGRFSGRQFSNSRSEMNVSTLELGDSALYLCASSRTSGSYEQYFGPGTRLTVT.

Only a few counts were recorded for this clonotype. The chain carries TRBV2 and TRBJ2-1, with D possibly TRBD2 on 5 matching bases. The CDR3 sequence is 14 residues long. The V end was cut by 7 bases, the J end by 7 bases, with 17 bases between. CDR1 SNHLY and CDR2 FYNNEI come from the germline V gene. The CDR3 bases are TGTGCCAGCACCCCCGTCGCGCGAGGGAATGAGCAGTTCTTC. Protein sequence: CASTPVARGNEQFF.